In this sample, the clone carrying this TCR beta chain turned up many times. The antigen is undetermined. This entry comes from a study of T-cell reconstitution after alpha-beta-depleted transplantation in children. Study-level findings and limits: In some patients, recipient T cells and intrathymic progenitors surviving conditioning explained high day-60 diversity. Reportedly, only several hundred clones from non-depleted graft cells drove alpha-beta T-cell counts at about two months. When one year had passed after transplant, most T-cell counts and diversity came from newly produced T cells.

V trimming: 2 bases; J trimming: 3 bases; junction bases outside the gene matches: 1. The CDR3 loop spans 15 amino acids. CDR1 and CDR2 from the germline V gene are LNHNV and YYDKDF (reference sequence). Preparation of the TCRbeta library used unique molecular identifiers. TCRdb fed the PCR reads into MiXCR, producing one record per CDR3 protein. The data contain about 300,000 distinct CDR3 sequences, 7.5% to 9% of them singletons. The sequencing here drew on peripheral blood, taken 360 days after TCRalphabeta/CD19-depleted stem cell transplant. The sequence derives from a female patient aged 2 to 10 who had a stem cell transplant for Fanconi anemia, so the T cells may come from the graft donor. V and J are TRBV15 and TRBJ2-2; 9 bases line up with TRBD1. The chain's CDR3 is CATSRWTGDTGELFF. For the CDR3, the DNA is TGTGCCACCAGCAGATGGACAGGGGACACCGGGGAGCTGTTTTTT. The whole variable domain, filled in from reference TRBV15 and TRBJ2-2, reads DAMVIQNPRYQVTQFGKPVTLSCSQTLNHNVMYWYQQKSSQAPKLLFHYYDKDFNNEADTPDNFQSRRPNTSFCFLDIRSPGLGDTAMYLCATSRWTGDTGELFFGEGSRLTVL.